These 17 T cell receptor beta chains were sequenced from one sample in a study of blood T cell repertoires in COVID-19. This table comes from immunoSEQ multiplex PCR, and its TCRdb copy is limited to in-frame clones, with some not included. This sample has 140,000 to 150,000 clones, with around 85% found just once. Source material: peripheral blood. These receptors came from a woman aged 40 to 50 with active or convalescent COVID-19.

The V call is TRBV19, the J call TRBJ2-7; D ambiguous. The CDR3 runs to 13 residues. Trimming left V 5 bases short and J 4 bases short, with 12 bases between. Germline CDR1 is LNHDA and CDR2 is SQIVND (reference sequence). In DNA form, the CDR3 reads TGTGCCAGTAGTCTAAGAGGCCAATACGAGCAGTACTTC. Protein sequence: CASSLRGQYEQYF.

V usage is TRBV28 and J usage is TRBJ1-3, with 8 bases that match TRBD1. CDR3 length: 16 amino acids. Looked up from germline, CDR1 is MDHEN and CDR2 is SYDVKM. V lost 5 bases and J lost 2; bases outside the gene matches: 8. The CDR3 reads CASSVLRGRTGNTIYF. The CDR3 coding sequence is TGTGCCAGCAGTGTCCTCAGGGGGCGGACTGGAAACACCATATATTTT.

This chain uses TRBV5-6 with TRBJ2-2; 8 bases map to TRBD1. Germline-derived CDR1 and CDR2 are SGHDT and YYEEEE. Trimming removed 4 bases from V and 3 bases from J; junction bases left unmatched: 5. CDR3 length: 15 amino acids. CDR3 in DNA: TGTGCCAGCAGCAGGACAGGGTCCGACACCGGGGAGCTGTTTTTT. Translation gives CASSRTGSDTGELFF.

The CDR3 here is CASSLLGAETQYF. The DNA of the CDR3 is TGTGCCAGCAGTTTGCTGGGCGCCGAGACCCAGTACTTC. This chain joins TRBV27 and TRBJ2-5; no clear D. Per the germline V gene, CDR1 is MNHEY and CDR2 is SMNVEV (reference sequence). V lost 3 bases and J lost 5, with 10 bases in between. The CDR3 runs 13 residues.

This clone was counted only a few times. CDR3 nucleotide sequence: TGTGCCAGCAGTCTGTTTCACGCGAGCTCTGGAAACACCATATATTTT. Residues: CASSLFHASSGNTIYF. The V and J genes are TRBV28 and TRBJ1-3; no firm D call. This CDR3 has 16 residues. Trimming took 5 bases from V and 0 from J, leaving 14 bases between them. Germline assignment: CDR1 MDHEN and CDR2 SYDVKM.

The chain is built from TRBV24-1 and TRBJ1-1; D unresolved. The CDR3 is made up of 14 amino acids. CDR1 KGHDR and CDR2 SFDVKD come from the germline V gene. The V end lost 3 bases, the J end lost 4 bases, and 11 bases lay between the germline ends. CDR3 sequence: CATSDNGRSTEAFF. CDR3 in DNA: TGTGCCACCAGTGATAACGGGAGGAGCACTGAAGCTTTCTTT.

The genes are TRBV28 and TRBJ1-1; 7 bases align to TRBD1. Unmatched junction bases numbered 8, after V lost 7 bases and J lost 0 bases. Germline assignment: CDR1 MDHEN and CDR2 SYDVKM. The length of the CDR3 is 15 residues. The CDR3 region is CASTLTGIMNTEAFF. Written as DNA, the CDR3 is TGTGCCAGCACTTTGACAGGGATTATGAACACTGAAGCTTTCTTT.

The rearrangement joins TRBV7-2 to TRBJ2-6; D gene uncertain. With 4 bases removed from V and 0 bases from J, the gap between germline ends came to 10 bases. The CDR3 has 16 amino acids. Germline V gene data show CDR1 as SGHTA and CDR2 as FQGNSA. In DNA form, the CDR3 reads TGTGCCAGCAGCTCCAACCCACTCTCTGGGGCCAACGTCCTGACTTTC. The encoded protein is CASSSNPLSGANVLTF.

The CDR3 bases are TGCAGCGGGCGGCAGGGGGCTACAGATACGCAGTATTTT. Its translation: CSGRQGATDTQYF. The chain combines TRBV29-1 with TRBJ2-3; the match to TRBD1 covers 8 bases. After removal of 7 bases from V and 3 bases from J, the junction contained 6 bases not matched to a gene. Germline CDR1 SQVTM, CDR2 ANQGSEA. The CDR3 sequence is 13 residues long.

The CDR3 loop reads CASRLAGGNEQFF. The CDR3 DNA reads TGTGCCAGCAGACTAGCGGGTGGCAATGAGCAGTTCTTC. The chain couples TRBV7-2 to TRBJ2-1, with 9 bases matching TRBD2. Trimming cost V 6 bases and J 6 bases; bases outside gene matches: 3. The length of the CDR3 is 13 residues. Germline V CDR1 and CDR2: SGHTA, FQGNSA.

Of note for this clone: The same CDR3 can be traced to other DNA sequences in this sample. The chain uses TRBV6-5 and TRBJ1-2; D is unclear. CDR1 is MNHEY and CDR2 is SVGAGI in the germline V gene. The CDR3 is 13 amino acids. The V gene lost 0 bases and the J gene lost 2 bases, with 4 bases spanning the gap. CDR3 amino acids: CASSYSSNYGYTF. As DNA, the CDR3 is TGTGCCAGCAGTTACTCGAGCAACTATGGCTACACCTTC.

V and J are TRBV6-5 and TRBJ1-2; D call uncertain. The germline V gene has CDR1 MNHEY and CDR2 SVGAGI. Trimming removed 6 bases from V and 4 bases from J, with 12 bases in between. This CDR3 has 13 amino acids. CDR3 in DNA: TGTGCCAGCAGCTCAGACACGGTCTATGGCTACACCTTC. As protein: CASSSDTVYGYTF.

The rearrangement links TRBV29-1 to TRBJ1-1; 8 bases match TRBD1. This CDR3 spans 13 amino acids. J gave up 1 base and V 6 bases, and 4 bases lay outside the gene matches. The germline V gene encodes CDR1 SQVTM and CDR2 ANQGSEA. CDR3 region: CSVHDRGNTEAFF. The DNA for the CDR3 is TGCAGCGTCCACGACAGGGGGAACACTGAAGCTTTCTTT.

This chain links TRBV7-9 with TRBJ2-7; unclear D gene. The V end was cut by 5 bases, the J end by 0 bases, with 11 bases between. The CDR3 spans 14 residues. From germline, CDR1 is SEHNR and CDR2 FQNEAQ (reference sequence). The CDR3: CASSRGGSSYEQYF. CDR3 in DNA: TGTGCCAGCAGCCGAGGTGGAAGCTCCTACGAGCAGTACTTC.

The rearrangement joins TRBV2 to TRBJ2-3; 9 bases agree with TRBD2. This CDR3 is 15 amino acids long. The ends lost 7 bases at V and 2 bases at J; junction bases unmatched: 7. Germline loops: CDR1 SNHLY, CDR2 FYNNEI. CDR3: CASTQLAGSTDTQYF. CDR3 DNA: TGTGCCAGCACCCAGCTAGCGGGGTCCACAGATACGCAGTATTTT. The whole variable domain, remainder taken from reference TRBV2 and TRBJ2-3, is EPEVTQTPSHQVTQMGQEVILRCVPISNHLYFYWYRQILGQKVEFLVSFYNNEISEKSEIFDDQFSVERPDGSNFTLKIRSTKLEDSAMYFCASTQLAGSTDTQYFGPGTRLTVL.

The chain combines TRBV27 with TRBJ1-5, with 9 positions matching TRBD1. V shed 5 bases and J 0 bases; nucleotides not matched to a gene: 2. The CDR3 is 15 residues long. Germline V CDR1 and CDR2: MNHEY, SMNVEV (reference sequence). The CDR3 protein is CASSKTGGSNQPQHF. The DNA for the CDR3 is TGTGCCAGCAGTAAGACAGGGGGTAGCAATCAGCCCCAGCATTTT.

This sequence joins TRBV28 and TRBJ1-5; tentative D call: TRBD1 (5 bases). The germline V gene has CDR1 MDHEN and CDR2 SYDVKM. The CDR3 has 16 residues. Trimming removed 6 bases from V and 0 bases from J, with 15 bases in between. The CDR3 is CASSPGGRDSNQPQHF. The CDR3 DNA reads as TGTGCCAGCAGCCCGGGGGGTCGGGATAGCAATCAGCCCCAGCATTTT.